These T cell receptor beta chains were read from a single sample in a study of blood T cell repertoires in COVID-19. Here immunoSEQ multiplex PCR was the method, and the copy in TCRdb shows in-frame clones only, minus some. The sample yields approximately 480,000 clones, 85% to 90% seen once. The sample consisted of peripheral blood. The receptors derive from a man younger than 35 with COVID-19, enrolled during active disease. CDR3s include the opening cysteine and the closing phenylalanine or tryptophan. The D gene is left open where the match is weak. Size tells how often a clone was seen (once, few, many) or the class of an expanded clone, and some rows leave it out.

TRBD1	TRBJ2-7	13	TRBV29-1	-	CSVVTGYPYEQYF	TGCAGCGTGGTGACAGGGTACCCCTACGAGCAGTACTTC
-	TRBJ1-6	14	TRBV10-3	-	CAISEGTANSPLHF	TGTGCCATCAGTGAAGGCACAGCTAATTCACCCCTCCACTTT
-	TRBJ2-7	16	TRBV18	-	CASSPDSPGVSYEQYF	TGTGCCAGCTCACCAGATTCTCCAGGGGTTAGCTACGAGCAGTACTTC
-	TRBJ2-3	15	TRBV19	-	CASSIGGLRTDTQYF	TGTGCCAGTAGTATAGGGGGGCTTCGGACAGATACGCAGTATTTT
-	TRBJ2-7	16	TRBV5-8	-	CASKTPLGQEKYEQYF	TGTGCCAGCAAAACCCCCCTTGGACAAGAAAAATACGAGCAGTACTTC
-	TRBJ1-3	20	TRBV5-1	-	CASSLVFGGARESSGNTIYF	TGCGCCAGCAGCTTGGTTTTCGGGGGGGCCAGGGAGTCTTCTGGAAACACCATATATTTT
-	TRBJ1-1	14	TRBV6-5	-	CASSYSRDSIEAFF	TGTGCCAGCAGTTACTCAAGGGACTCCATCGAAGCTTTCTTT
-	TRBJ1-6	18	TRBV25-1	-	CASSEIAILGQHNSPLHF	TGTGCCAGCAGTGAAATTGCGATTTTAGGACAGCATAATTCACCCCTCCACTTT
-	TRBJ2-7	13	TRBV6-5	-	CASQLNGLYEQYF	TGTGCCAGCCAGTTAAATGGGCTCTACGAGCAGTACTTC
TRBD1	TRBJ2-3	18	TRBV6-6	-	CASSRRRDRERGTDTQYF	TGTGCCAGCAGTCGACGCCGGGACAGGGAACGAGGCACAGATACGCAGTATTTT
-	TRBJ2-1	16	TRBV9	-	CASSGRRGGSYNEQFF	TGTGCCAGCAGCGGCCGGAGGGGCGGCTCCTACAATGAGCAGTTCTTC
TRBD1	TRBJ2-7	13	TRBV5-1	-	CASSFGTGIEQYF	TGCGCCAGCAGCTTCGGGACAGGGATCGAGCAGTACTTC
-	TRBJ1-5	11	TRBV12-5	-	CASGPNQPQHF	TGTGCTAGTGGTCCTAATCAGCCCCAGCATTTT
-	TRBJ2-1	14	TRBV30	few	CAWIAVSSYNEQFF	TGTGCCTGGATAGCGGTGAGCTCCTACAATGAGCAGTTCTTC
TRBD2	TRBJ2-1	15	TRBV5-1	-	CASSIRLAEHNEQFF	TGCGCCAGCAGCATCCGACTAGCGGAGCACAATGAGCAGTTCTTC
-	TRBJ2-7	13	TRBV3-1/TRBV3-2	-	CASSPQGRDEQYF	TGTGCCAGCAGCCCTCAGGGTCGGGACGAGCAGTACTTC
TRBD1	TRBJ2-4	14	TRBV18	-	CASSPDRAKNIQYF	TGTGCCAGCTCCCCGGACAGGGCCAAAAACATTCAGTACTTC
-	TRBJ2-1	14	TRBV19	-	CASSIERSYNEQFF	TGTGCCAGTAGTATCGAGCGGAGCTACAATGAGCAGTTCTTC
-	TRBJ2-2	15	TRBV7-9	-	CASSSGTAGTGELFF	TGTGCCAGCAGTTCCGGGACAGCGGGCACCGGGGAGCTGTTTTTT
TRBD2	TRBJ2-1	14	TRBV28	-	CASTGREIYNEQFF	TGTGCCAGCACCGGGAGGGAGATCTACAATGAGCAGTTCTTC
-	TRBJ2-5	15	TRBV19	-	CASSTSAGSGETQYF	TGTGCCAGTAGTACCTCCGCGGGGTCGGGGGAGACCCAGTACTTC
-	TRBJ1-3	14	TRBV2	-	CASTGGTLANTIYF	TGTGCCAGCACCGGAGGGACCTTGGCAAACACCATATATTTT
TRBD2	TRBJ2-7	13	TRBV7-2	-	CASGPSGTYEQYF	TGTGCCAGCGGGCCTAGCGGGACCTACGAGCAGTACTTC
-	TRBJ2-1	14	TRBV19	-	CASSIQGSSNEQFF	TGTGCCAGTAGTATTCAGGGGTCCAGCAATGAGCAGTTCTTC
TRBD1	TRBJ1-1	14	TRBV15	-	CATSYTGVKSEAFF	TGTGCCACCAGCTATACAGGGGTGAAGTCTGAAGCTTTCTTT
-	TRBJ1-1	12	TRBV30	-	CASRGGGTEAFF	TGTGCCTCCAGAGGCGGGGGCACTGAAGCTTTCTTT
TRBD1	TRBJ2-7	16	TRBV7-9	-	CASSLGFGTGEHEQYF	TGTGCCAGCAGCTTAGGGTTCGGGACAGGGGAACACGAGCAGTACTTC
-	TRBJ1-5	15	TRBV6-5	-	CASSLPTRFNQPQHF	TGTGCCAGCAGTCTCCCCACACGATTCAATCAGCCCCAGCATTTT
-	TRBJ2-6	15	TRBV27	-	CASSPSLPGANVLTF	TGTGCCAGCAGTCCGAGCCTCCCTGGGGCCAACGTCCTGACTTTC
TRBD1	TRBJ1-2	15	TRBV10-3	-	CAISPLASQGYGYTF	TGTGCCATCAGCCCTTTGGCGTCACAGGGGTATGGCTACACCTTC
TRBD1	TRBJ1-1	14	TRBV28	-	CASRPDRENTEAFF	TGTGCCAGCAGGCCCGACAGGGAGAACACTGAAGCTTTCTTT
TRBD1	TRBJ2-7	13	TRBV27	-	CASSTVRGPEQYF	TGTGCCAGCTCTACCGTGAGGGGGCCCGAGCAGTACTTC
-	TRBJ2-1	14	TRBV3-1/TRBV3-2	once	CASSQGRAGGEQFF	TGTGCCAGCAGCCAAGGAAGGGCCGGCGGGGAGCAGTTCTTC
TRBD2	TRBJ2-1	14	TRBV7-2	-	CASSSLAGLNEQFF	TGTGCCAGCAGCTCTTTAGCGGGGCTGAATGAGCAGTTCTTC
TRBD1	TRBJ2-7	15	TRBV18	-	CASSFGQGPSYEQYF	TGTGCCAGCTCCTTCGGACAGGGGCCCTCCTACGAGCAGTACTTC
TRBD1	TRBJ1-2	14	TRBV6-5	-	CASIRGGRDDGYTF	TGTGCCAGCATTCGAGGGGGCAGGGACGATGGCTACACCTTC
-	TRBJ1-1	17	TRBV5-1	-	CASSLLGGNIMNTEAFF	TGCGCCAGCAGCTTACTCGGGGGAAACATCATGAACACTGAAGCTTTCTTT
-	TRBJ2-5	13	TRBV2	-	CASSERGGMTQYF	TGTGCCAGCAGTGAAAGGGGCGGGATGACCCAGTACTTC
-	TRBJ1-2	15	TRBV5-6	-	CASSGGDAEDYGYTF	TGTGCCAGCAGCGGGGGGGACGCCGAGGACTATGGCTACACCTTC
-	TRBJ2-7	13	TRBV28	-	CASSLGGLYEQYF	TGTGCCAGCAGTTTGGGGGGACTCTACGAGCAGTACTTC
TRBD1	TRBJ1-4	14	TRBV10-3	-	CAISEDSGGEKLFF	TGTGCCATCAGCGAGGACTCAGGGGGTGAAAAACTGTTTTTT